This T cell receptor beta chain was retrieved from a study of shared clonotypes between healthy human individuals. The wider study: Per donor, CD8 memory used one plate, CD8 naive used two, CD4 memory used three and CD4 naive used three. Study-wide points: Around 5.3% of naive CD4 clonotypes were shared across several donors.

The CDR3 length is 16 residues. Germline V gives CDR1 ENHRY, CDR2 SYGVKD. The junction had 7 bases not matched to a gene; V was cut back by 0 bases and J by 9 bases. Donors had no recently reported acute infections or vaccinations and were HIV-negative. The repertoire was sequenced with immunoSEQ multiplex PCR; TCRdb's copy has only in-frame clones and lacks some. The profile shows some 300,000 clones, over 70% of them singletons. A word on this clone: Its antigen is undetermined.

The receptor comes from a man aged 25-45 years in good health. The V gene is TRBV10-3, the J gene TRBJ2-1, with 11 positions matching TRBD1. The sequenced material came from memory CD4+ T cells sorted from blood. As to subset: CD45RA-negative fraction. The CDR3 DNA sequence: TGTGCCATCAGTGAGTCGGCGGGACAGGGGGTTGGTGAGCAGTTCTTC. Translated, it gives CAISESAGQGVGEQFF.